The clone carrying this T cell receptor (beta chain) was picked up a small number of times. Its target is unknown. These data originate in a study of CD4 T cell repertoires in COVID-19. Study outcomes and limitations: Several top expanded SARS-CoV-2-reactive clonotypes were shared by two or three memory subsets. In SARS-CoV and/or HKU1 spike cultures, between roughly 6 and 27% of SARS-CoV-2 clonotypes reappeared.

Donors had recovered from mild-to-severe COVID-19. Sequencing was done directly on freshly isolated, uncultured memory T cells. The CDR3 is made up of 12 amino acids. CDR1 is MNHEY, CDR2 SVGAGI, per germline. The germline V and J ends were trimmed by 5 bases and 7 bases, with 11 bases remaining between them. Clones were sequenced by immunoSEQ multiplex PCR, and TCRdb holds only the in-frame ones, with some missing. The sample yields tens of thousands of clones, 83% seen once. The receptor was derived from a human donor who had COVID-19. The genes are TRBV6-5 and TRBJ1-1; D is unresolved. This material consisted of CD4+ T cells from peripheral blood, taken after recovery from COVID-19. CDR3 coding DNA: TGTGCCAGCAGTCCGGCGGGTAGTGAAGCTTTCTTT. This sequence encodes CASSPAGSEAFF.